Each of the 3 T cell receptor beta chains below was sequenced from the same sample in a study of regulatory T cells in long-lasting Graves disease. The TCR beta library used iRepertoire HTBI primers with Arm-PCR amplification of CDR3. Each CDR3 protein gets one entry after TCRdb re-called the multiplex PCR reads with MiXCR. This repertoire shows about 360,000 distinct CDR3 sequences, around 15% found once; its top ten account for around 20%. Documented time point: newly diagnosed GD, antithyroid drugs for less than 3 months. Isolated PBMC RNA provided the starting material for the TCR library. These data are also associated with another study on T cells in Graves' hyperthyroidism and ophthalmopathy.

This specimen was peripheral blood mononuclear cells (PBMCs), taken at new diagnosis, from a patient treated with antithyroid drugs. The receptors come from a woman between 18 and 29 years old with Graves disease.

This clonotype occurred many times. CDR3 in amino acids: CSAAGGTSRNYGYTF. The DNA of the CDR3 is TGCAGTGCTGCGGGGGGGACATCCCGTAACTATGGCTACACCTTC. This sequence joins TRBV20-1 and TRBJ1-2; possible D gene TRBD1, 6 bases. Looked up from germline, CDR1 is DFQATT and CDR2 is SNEGSKA (reference sequence). The germline V and J ends were trimmed by 5 bases and 1 base, with 17 bases remaining between them. The CDR3 runs 15 residues.

The rearrangement uses TRBV27 and TRBJ1-2; possibly TRBD1 for D (6 bases). The V gene's germline CDR1 is MNHEY and CDR2 SMNVEV (reference sequence). The CDR3 sequence is 14 residues long. Deletions cut 8 bases from V and 7 bases from J, with 20 bases between. The CDR3 region is CASYGGGARVGYTF. DNA for the CDR3: TGTGCCAGCTACGGGGGGGGGGCGCGGGTTGGCTACACCTTC.

This clonotype came up a few times. The rearrangement uses TRBV9 and TRBJ2-7, with TRBD1 matching 9 bases. With V trimmed by 4 bases and J by 6 bases, 8 bases remained unmatched. In germline, CDR1 is SGDLS, CDR2 YYNGEE. This CDR3 has 14 amino acids. For the CDR3, the DNA is TGTGCCAGCAGCCCCTGGACAGGGGAGGGCGAGCAGTACTTC. Translation: CASSPWTGEGEQYF.